A selection of T cell receptor beta chains follows, all from one sample in a study of T-cell reconstitution after alpha-beta-depleted transplantation in children. One entry per CDR3 protein results from TCRdb running MiXCR on the PCR reads. The repertoire holds hundreds of thousands of distinct CDR3 sequences, with 13% as singletons. Sequences were derived from PBMCs, mostly from graft donor cells, sampled 360 days after TCRalphabeta/CD19-depleted stem cell transplant. These receptor sequences come from a male patient between 5 and 17 years old who had a stem cell transplant for acute myeloid leukemia, so the T cells may come from the graft donor. The CDR3 runs from the conserved cysteine through the conserved F or W.

V: TRBV25-1
J: TRBJ2-2
CDR3: CASSGLGLPNTGELFF

V: TRBV29-1
J: TRBJ1-5
CDR3: CSGGTGLNQPQHF

V: TRBV7-2
J: TRBJ2-7
CDR3: CASSLPGQQSYEQYF

V: TRBV7-2
J: TRBJ2-3
CDR3: CASSSGQGRRSTDTQYF

V: TRBV7-9
J: TRBJ1-1
CDR3: CASSFTDGGKPTEAFF

V: TRBV20-1
J: TRBJ2-2
CDR3: CSARRITGELFF

V: TRBV7-2
J: TRBJ1-3
CDR3: CASSFHRGLGNTIYF

V: TRBV5-1
J: TRBJ1-6
CDR3: CASSLVPTGGFINSPLHF

V: TRBV12-3/TRBV12-4
J: TRBJ2-1
CDR3: CASSPGEGRNEQFF

V: TRBV4-3
J: TRBJ2-3
CDR3: CASSQGDGVRGTDTQYF

V: TRBV11-2
J: TRBJ2-3
CDR3: CASSFGAGPGTDTQYF

V: TRBV18
J: TRBJ2-1
CDR3: CASSPPGGGAFNEQFF

V: TRBV5-6
J: TRBJ2-2
CDR3: CASSLARGRSTGELFF

V: TRBV18
J: TRBJ2-1
CDR3: CASPDRVEQFF

V: TRBV20-1
J: TRBJ2-5
CDR3: CSARGPLAFQETQYF

V: TRBV15
J: TRBJ2-4
CDR3: CATSSTIAKNIQYF

V: TRBV10-3
J: TRBJ2-7
CDR3: CAISESFNGDYEQYF

V: TRBV6-1
J: TRBJ2-4
CDR3: CASSPGGARNIQYF

V: TRBV11-2
J: TRBJ2-3
CDR3: CASSLEVDLTDTQYF

V: TRBV5-4
J: TRBJ2-7
CDR3: CASSLELSSYEQYF

V: TRBV4-3
J: TRBJ2-3
CDR3: CASSPLYSTYRGTQYF

V: TRBV7-9
J: TRBJ2-5
CDR3: CASSFTGERTQYF

V: TRBV12-3/TRBV12-4
J: TRBJ1-4
CDR3: CASSFTEVATNEKLFF

V: TRBV19
J: TRBJ1-1
CDR3: CATSAGMNTEAFF